Reported below is one T cell receptor (beta chain). Its specificity is not known. This sample is part of a study of shared clonotypes between healthy human individuals. Method: immunoSEQ multiplex PCR; TCRdb's copy keeps in-frame clones and lacks some. This sample has about 2.5 million clones, with 80% to 95% found just once. Regarding the study as a whole: Clonotypes which were not shared had lower generation probabilities than clonotypes that all four donors shared.

Germline values: CDR1 SNHLY, CDR2 FYNNEI. There are 15 residues in the CDR3. With 4 bases clipped from V and 0 bases from J, the junction kept 5 bases outside the gene matches. This clonotype originated in a young man in good health. Some clones in this sample may be carry-over from other donors' samples. The V gene is TRBV2, the J gene TRBJ1-2; 7 bases agree with TRBD1. Sample: naive CD4+ T cells from PBMCs. As for subset: CD45RA+ positively selected. This CDR3 is CASSGQGLANYGYTF. CDR3 coding DNA: TGTGCCAGCAGTGGACAGGGCCTAGCTAACTATGGCTACACCTTC. The variable domain in full, completed from reference TRBV2 and TRBJ1-2, reads EPEVTQTPSHQVTQMGQEVILRCVPISNHLYFYWYRQILGQKVEFLVSFYNNEISEKSEIFDDQFSVERPDGSNFTLKIRSTKLEDSAMYFCASSGQGLANYGYTFGSGTRLTVV.